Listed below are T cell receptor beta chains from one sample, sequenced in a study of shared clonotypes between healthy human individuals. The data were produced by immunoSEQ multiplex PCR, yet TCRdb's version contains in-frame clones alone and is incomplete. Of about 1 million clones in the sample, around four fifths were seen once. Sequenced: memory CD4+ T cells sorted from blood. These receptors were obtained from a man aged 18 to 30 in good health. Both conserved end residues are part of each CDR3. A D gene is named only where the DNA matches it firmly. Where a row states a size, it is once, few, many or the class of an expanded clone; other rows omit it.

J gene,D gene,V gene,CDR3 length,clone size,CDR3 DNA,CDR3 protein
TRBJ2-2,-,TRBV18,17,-,TGTGCCAGCTCACCTAGGCTCTTGGGATATGGCACCGGGGAGCTGTTTTTT,CASSPRLLGYGTGELFF
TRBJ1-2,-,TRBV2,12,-,TGTGCCAGCACGGGAAGGAACTATGGCTACACCTTC,CASTGRNYGYTF
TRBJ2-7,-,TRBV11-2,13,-,TGTGCCAGCAGCTCCGGGTCTTCCTACGAGCAGTACTTC,CASSSGSSYEQYF
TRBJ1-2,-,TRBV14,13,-,TGTGCCAGCAGCCGTAGCAGGACGGAGGGCTACACCTTC,CASSRSRTEGYTF
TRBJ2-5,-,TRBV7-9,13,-,TGTGCCAGCAGCTTAGTGGGGGCAGAGACCCAGTACTTC,CASSLVGAETQYF
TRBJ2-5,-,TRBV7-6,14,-,TGTGCCAGCAGCTTAGCGCCGGGGTGGGAGACCCAGTACTTC,CASSLAPGWETQYF
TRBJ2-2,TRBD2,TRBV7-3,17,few,TGTGCCAGCAGCCCCACTAGCGGGGGGGCGAACACCGGGGAGCTGTTTTTT,CASSPTSGGANTGELFF
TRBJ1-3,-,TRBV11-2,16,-,TGTGCCAGCAGCTTCACGGGCGGTAACTCTGGAAACACCATATATTTT,CASSFTGGNSGNTIYF
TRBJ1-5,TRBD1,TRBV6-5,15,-,TGTGCCAGCAGTTACGGACAGGGGAAAAATCAGCCCCAGCATTTT,CASSYGQGKNQPQHF
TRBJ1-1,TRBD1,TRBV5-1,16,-,TGCGCCAGCAGCTTAGCCACCGGGACAGGGGGGACTGAAGCTTTCTTT,CASSLATGTGGTEAFF
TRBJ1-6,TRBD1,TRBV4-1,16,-,TGCGCCAGCAGCCAAGAATTGATACAGGGGAATTCACCCCTCCACTTT,CASSQELIQGNSPLHF
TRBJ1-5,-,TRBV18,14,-,TGTGCCAGCTCACCACAGGCGGGGATTCAGCCCCAGCATTTT,CASSPQAGIQPQHF
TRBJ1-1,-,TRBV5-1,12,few,TGCGCCAGCTCAGTGGTGAACACTGAAGCTTTCTTT,CASSVVNTEAFF
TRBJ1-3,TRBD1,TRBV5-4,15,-,TGTGCCAGCAGCCCCGGACAGGCTTACGGAAACACCATATATTTT,CASSPGQAYGNTIYF
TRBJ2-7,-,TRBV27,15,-,TGTGCCAGCAGTTCCCCGTCCTTATTGGGTTACGAGCAGTACTTC,CASSSPSLLGYEQYF
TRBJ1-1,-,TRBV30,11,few,TGTGCCTGGAGTGCCATGGGGGAAGCTTTCTTT,CAWSAMGEAFF
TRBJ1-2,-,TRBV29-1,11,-,TGCAGCGTTTATGGTTTAGACGGCTACACCTTC,CSVYGLDGYTF
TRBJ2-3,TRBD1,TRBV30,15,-,TGTGCCTGGAGTGCCGAGACAGGGCGGACAGATACGCAGTATTTT,CAWSAETGRTDTQYF
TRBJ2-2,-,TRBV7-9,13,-,TGTGCCAGCAAGCAAGCGAACACCGGGGAGCTGTTTTTT,CASKQANTGELFF
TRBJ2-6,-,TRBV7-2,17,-,TGTGCCAGCAGCTGGAGGGCGAGTAAAGCTGGGGCCAACGTCCTGACTTTC,CASSWRASKAGANVLTF
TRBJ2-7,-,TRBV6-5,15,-,TGTGCCAGCAGTTCCCTGGGGGGCAGCACCTACGAGCAGTACTTC,CASSSLGGSTYEQYF
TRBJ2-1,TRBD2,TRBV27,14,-,TGTGCCAGCGGGCGGGGGGGCCGTAGGAATGAGCAGTTCTTC,CASGRGGRRNEQFF
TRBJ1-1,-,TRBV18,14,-,TGTGCCAGCTCACCACGAGGGGACCACACTGAAGCTTTCTTT,CASSPRGDHTEAFF
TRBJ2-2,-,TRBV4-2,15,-,TGTGCCAGCAGCCAAGGAGGTCTAGGTCTCTTGGAGCTGTTTTTT,CASSQGGLGLLELFF
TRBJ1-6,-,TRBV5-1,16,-,TGCGCCAGCAGCTTGGCTTCGGGGGGCGGAAATTCACCCCTCCACTTT,CASSLASGGGNSPLHF
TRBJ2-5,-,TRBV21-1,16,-,TGTGCCAGCGGGGACGGGCAAGGGGCGAACCAAGAGACCCAGTACTTC,CASGDGQGANQETQYF
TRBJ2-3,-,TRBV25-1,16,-,TGTGCCAGCAGTGAATTTTCGGGGGCCAGCACAGATACGCAGTATTTT,CASSEFSGASTDTQYF
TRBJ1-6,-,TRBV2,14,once,TGTGCCAGCAGTGATCTCTCGGTAAATTCACCCCTCCACTTT,CASSDLSVNSPLHF
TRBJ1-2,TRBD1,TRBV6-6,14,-,TGTGCCAGCAGAGACAGGGGCATTGGCTATGGCTACACCTTC,CASRDRGIGYGYTF
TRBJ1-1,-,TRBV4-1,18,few,TGCGCCAGCAGCCCCGGTTTGTCGGGGGCAGGGAAGAACACTGAAGCTTTCTTT,CASSPGLSGAGKNTEAFF
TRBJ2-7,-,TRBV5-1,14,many,TGCGCCAGCAGCTTGGATGGCAGCCCCTACGAGCAGTACTTC,CASSLDGSPYEQYF
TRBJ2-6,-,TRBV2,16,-,TGTGCCAGCAGTATCGGCCCTACGGCTGGGGCCAACGTCCTGACTTTC,CASSIGPTAGANVLTF
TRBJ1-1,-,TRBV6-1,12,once,TGTGCCAGCATTCGAGGGAACACTGAAGCTTTCTTT,CASIRGNTEAFF
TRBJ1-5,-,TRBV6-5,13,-,TGTGCCAGCAGTTCCACAGTGAATCAGCCCCAGCATTTT,CASSSTVNQPQHF
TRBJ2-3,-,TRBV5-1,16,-,TGCGCCAGCAGCTTGAGGCGGGGAACTAGCACAGATACGCAGTATTTT,CASSLRRGTSTDTQYF
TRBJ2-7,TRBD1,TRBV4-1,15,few,TGCGCCAGCAGCCAAGGGACAGGTGTAACCTACGAGCAGTACTTC,CASSQGTGVTYEQYF
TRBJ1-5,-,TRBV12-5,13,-,TGTGCTAGTGGACGGGACAGCAATCAGCCCCAGCATTTT,CASGRDSNQPQHF
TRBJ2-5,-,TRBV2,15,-,TGTGCCAGCAGTGAAGCGCTTCGGCAGGGGATGACCCAGTACTTC,CASSEALRQGMTQYF
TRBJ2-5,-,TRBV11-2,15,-,TGTGCCAGCAGCTTTCGATCCGATAGGGGAGAGACCCAGTACTTC,CASSFRSDRGETQYF
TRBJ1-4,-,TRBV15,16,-,TGTGCCACCAGCACAAACCGACAGACGGGGAGTGAAAAACTGTTTTTT,CATSTNRQTGSEKLFF
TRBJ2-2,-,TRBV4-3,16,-,TGCGCCAGCAGCCAAGATTCTCAACCCCACACCGGGGAGCTGTTTTTT,CASSQDSQPHTGELFF